Listed here are 30 T cell receptor beta chains from one sample, sequenced in a study of control samples from healthy donors and cancer patients. The repertoire was sequenced with immunoSEQ multiplex PCR; TCRdb's copy has only in-frame clones and lacks some. The sample consists of 100,000 to 150,000 clones, roughly 86% of them appearing once. Sequencing used PBMCs. The source is a middle-aged man with head and neck cancer.

The chain employs TRBV10-3 and TRBJ1-6; 9 bases are shared with TRBD1. Germline CDR1 reads ENHRY; CDR2 reads SYGVKD. The length of the CDR3 is 15 residues. After removal of 5 bases from V and 9 bases from J, the junction contained 8 bases not matched to a gene. This CDR3 reads CAISSLGQGTSPLHF. The DNA for the CDR3 is TGTGCCATCAGTTCTCTGGGACAGGGCACTTCACCCCTCCACTTT.

J is TRBJ2-1 and V is TRBV7-6; TRBD1 aligns across 7 bases. This CDR3 is 15 amino acids long. V shed 5 bases and J 0 bases; nucleotides not matched to a gene: 4. The germline CDR1 and CDR2 sequences are SGHVS and FNYEAQ. Written as DNA, the CDR3 is TGTGCCAGCAGCACTCGGGACAGCTCCTACAATGAGCAGTTCTTC. Protein sequence: CASSTRDSSYNEQFF.

The chain is built from TRBV20-1 and TRBJ1-2; D call uncertain. V shed 3 bases and J shed 4 bases, with 15 bases lying between them. CDR3 length: 14 residues. CDR1 DFQATT and CDR2 SNEGSKA come from the germline V gene (reference sequence). CDR3 DNA: TGCAGTGCTAGTCAGTCGGGAATTTTCTATGGCTACACCTTC. Its translation is CSASQSGIFYGYTF.

This clone has only a few counts. This sequence joins TRBV19 and TRBJ1-5; 9 bases fit TRBD1. The ends lost 6 bases at V and 7 bases at J; junction bases unmatched: 7. This CDR3 is 14 amino acids long. Germline V CDR1 and CDR2: LNHDA, SQIVND (reference sequence). CDR3 loop: CASSSGQGEQPQHF. The CDR3 DNA reads TGTGCCAGTAGCTCGGGACAGGGTGAGCAGCCCCAGCATTTT.

The V gene is TRBV9, the J gene TRBJ2-1; D ambiguous. This CDR3 spans 16 amino acids. V was clipped by 4 bases and J by 4 bases, with 18 bases between them. Looked up from germline, CDR1 is SGDLS and CDR2 is YYNGEE. CDR3 residues: CASSRAGGTLYNEQFF. CDR3 DNA sequence: TGTGCCAGCAGCAGAGCAGGTGGTACCCTTTACAATGAGCAGTTCTTC.

The chain carries TRBV29-1 and TRBJ2-7, with D unclear. Germline V gene sequence: CDR1 SQVTM, CDR2 ANQGSEA. V gave up 7 bases and J gave up 0 bases, with 16 bases separating them. The CDR3 has 14 amino acids. The CDR3 bases are TGCAGCGCCACCGACATTCAGAGCTCCTACGAGCAGTACTTC. Translation gives CSATDIQSSYEQYF.

The V and J genes are TRBV19 and TRBJ2-3; the D gene is possibly TRBD1 (6 bases). The germline V and J ends were trimmed by 8 bases and 4 bases, with 19 bases remaining between them. CDR1 is LNHDA and CDR2 is SQIVND in the germline V gene (reference sequence). This CDR3 region has 15 residues. CDR3: CASQVQGLGADTQYF. The CDR3 bases are TGTGCCAGTCAAGTGCAGGGGTTGGGCGCAGATACGCAGTATTTT.

The V gene is TRBV20-1, the J gene TRBJ2-3; D call uncertain. The CDR3 is 11 amino acids. Germline V CDR1 and CDR2: DFQATT, SNEGSKA (reference sequence). The CDR3 reads CQPSGADTQYF. The CDR3 region has the DNA TGCCAGCCGAGTGGTGCAGATACGCAGTATTTT.

The rearrangement uses TRBV5-1 and TRBJ1-4; no firm D call. The CDR3 loop spans 14 amino acids. The V end lost 2 bases, the J end lost 5 bases, and 10 bases lay between the germline ends. Germline V lookup: CDR1 SGHRS, CDR2 YFSETQ. DNA of the CDR3: TGCGCCAGCAGCTTAGGCCACCGAAATGAAAAACTGTTTTTT. Translating it yields CASSLGHRNEKLFF. Drawing the rest from reference TRBV5-1 and TRBJ1-4, the complete variable domain is KAGVTQTPRYLIKTRGQQVTLSCSPISGHRSVSWYQQTPGQGLQFLFEYFSETQRNKGNFPGRFSGRQFSNSRSEMNVSTLELGDSALYLCASSLGHRNEKLFFGSGTQLSVL.

The J gene is TRBJ1-1, the V gene TRBV19; D ambiguous. Trimming stripped 5 bases from V and 0 bases from J, with 7 bases between. The germline V gene has CDR1 LNHDA and CDR2 SQIVND (reference sequence). The CDR3 runs to 13 residues. CDR3 region: CASSGRMNTEAFF. The CDR3 nucleotides read TGTGCCAGTAGTGGACGGATGAACACTGAAGCTTTCTTT.

V gene TRBV7-2 combines with J gene TRBJ1-1; D is unclear. Germline CDR1 reads SGHTA; CDR2 reads FQGNSA. The CDR3 covers 16 residues. V was cut by 2 bases and J by 6 bases, with 19 bases left in between. CDR3: CASSLRSLDSGAEAFF. The CDR3 coding sequence is TGTGCCAGCAGCTTACGGAGCTTGGATTCGGGCGCTGAAGCTTTCTTT.

This clone appeared a single time. This chain joins TRBV5-4 and TRBJ2-1; 9 nucleotides line up with TRBD1. The ends lost 5 bases at V and 4 bases at J; junction bases unmatched: 7. CDR1 and CDR2 from the germline V gene are SGHNT and YYREEE (reference sequence). The CDR3 has 15 amino acids. The CDR3 DNA is TGTGCCAGCAGTTATACCGGGACAGGGTACAATGAGCAGTTCTTC. This sequence encodes CASSYTGTGYNEQFF.

This chain connects TRBV13 to TRBJ2-2, with D perhaps matching TRBD1 or TRBD2 (6 bases each). Germline V gene data show CDR1 as PRHDT and CDR2 as FYEKMQ (reference sequence). V lost 3 bases to trimming and J lost 6 bases, with 23 bases between them. This CDR3 comprises 18 residues. CDR3 coding DNA: TGTGCCAGCAGCTTTACTTGGGGGGCGCAGGACTCCCCCGGGGAGCTGTTTTTT. This codes for CASSFTWGAQDSPGELFF. Supplemented by reference TRBV13 and TRBJ2-2, the full variable domain reads AAGVIQSPRHLIKEKRETATLKCYPIPRHDTVYWYQQGPGQDPQFLISFYEKMQSDKGSIPDRFSAQQFSDYHSELNMSSLELGDSALYFCASSFTWGAQDSPGELFFGEGSRLTVL.

This clone was counted between two and nine times. This chain joins TRBV19 and TRBJ1-2; D remains unclear. Germline CDR1 LNHDA, CDR2 SQIVND (reference sequence). With 4 bases removed from V and 0 bases from J, the gap between germline ends came to 9 bases. There are 14 residues in the CDR3. CDR3 nucleotide sequence: TGTGCCAGTAGTACTAGTTTTACTAACTATGGCTACACCTTC. Translation: CASSTSFTNYGYTF.

J is TRBJ2-1 and V is TRBV7-6, with 11 bases lining up with TRBD2. CDR1 and CDR2 (germline): SGHVS, FNYEAQ. Trimming removed 3 bases from V and 5 bases from J; junction bases left unmatched: 3. The CDR3 sequence is 15 residues long. This chain's CDR3 is CASSFGTSGDNEQFF. DNA of the CDR3: TGTGCCAGCAGCTTTGGGACTAGCGGAGACAATGAGCAGTTCTTC.

This clone has a handful of counts. V is TRBV28 and J is TRBJ1-3; D gene uncertain. This CDR3 is built from 11 residues. Germline V gene lookup returns CDR1 MDHEN and CDR2 SYDVKM. V was trimmed by 6 bases and J by 7 bases, leaving 7 bases between them. CDR3 nucleotide sequence: TGTGCCAGCAGCCCCGGGAACACCATATATTTT. This gives the protein CASSPGNTIYF.

The V gene is TRBV6-5, the J gene TRBJ2-3, with 8 bases aligning to TRBD2. Germline V gene data show CDR1 as MNHEY and CDR2 as SVGAGI. V shed 6 bases, J shed 3 bases, and the junction held 5 bases outside the gene matches. This CDR3 has 14 amino acids. CDR3 protein: CASRWTSNTDTQYF. DNA for the CDR3: TGTGCCAGCAGATGGACTAGCAATACAGATACGCAGTATTTT.

The chain has TRBV10-3 and TRBJ2-1, with 8 bases identical to TRBD1. Germline values: CDR1 ENHRY, CDR2 SYGVKD. V was clipped by 6 bases and J by 2 bases; unmatched bases: 9. There are 16 residues in the CDR3. The CDR3 DNA sequence: TGTGCCATCAGCACTGCGACAGGGGCGACCTACAATGAGCAGTTCTTC. Translating it yields CAISTATGATYNEQFF.

J is TRBJ1-2 and V is TRBV27, with D unresolved. Per the germline V gene, CDR1 is MNHEY and CDR2 is SMNVEV (reference sequence). V lost 2 bases and J lost 6, with 7 bases in between. The CDR3 length is 12 residues. The chain's CDR3 is CASSLGGNGYTF. The CDR3 bases are TGTGCCAGCAGTTTAGGCGGGAATGGCTACACCTTC.

This clone was seen a few times. The chain carries TRBV28 and TRBJ1-6; 7 bases are a match to TRBD1. V was pared by 5 bases and J by 8 bases, with 6 bases of the junction left unmatched. The germline V gene has CDR1 MDHEN and CDR2 SYDVKM. This CDR3 is built from 14 residues. CDR3 coding DNA: TGTGCCAGCAGTGGAGGGGGCACATATTCACCCCTCCACTTT. Translation gives CASSGGGTYSPLHF. Combining the CDR3 with reference TRBV28 and TRBJ1-6 gives the whole variable domain DVKVTQSSRYLVKRTGEKVFLECVQDMDHENMFWYRQDPGLGLRLIYFSYDVKMKEKGDIPEGYSVSREKKERFSLILESASTNQTSMYLCASSGGGTYSPLHFGNGTRLTVT.

The J gene is TRBJ2-3, the V gene TRBV14, with unresolved D. Trimming shortened V by 4 bases and J by 2 bases, and 19 bases separated the two germline ends. Looked up from germline, CDR1 is SGHDN and CDR2 is FVKESK. The CDR3 covers 17 residues. In DNA form, the CDR3 reads TGTGCCAGCAGCCCACGAGCTAGGTTCCCTTACACAGATACGCAGTATTTT. It is translated as CASSPRARFPYTDTQYF.

The sample holds a few counts of this clone. This same CDR3 is encoded by further DNA sequences in the sample. The V call is TRBV19, the J call TRBJ1-1; possible D gene TRBD1, 5 bases. Germline assignment: CDR1 LNHDA and CDR2 SQIVND (reference sequence). The CDR3 has 14 residues. With 3 bases removed from V and 2 bases from J, the gap between germline ends came to 10 bases. The CDR3 here is CASSIRTPNTEAFF. CDR3 DNA sequence: TGTGCCAGTAGTATCCGGACACCTAACACTGAAGCTTTCTTT.

The V gene is TRBV5-6, the J gene TRBJ2-1; 9 bases match TRBD1. CDR3 length: 17 amino acids. CDR1 SGHDT and CDR2 YYEEEE come from the germline V gene. J gave up 1 base and V 1 base, and 6 bases lay outside the gene matches. CDR3 in DNA: TGTGCCAGCAGCTTGCCCCCGGGACAGGGATCCTACAATGAGCAGTTCTTC. Translated, it gives CASSLPPGQGSYNEQFF.

The rearrangement uses TRBV11-2 and TRBJ2-2; D ambiguous. The CDR3 extends over 15 amino acids. Germline CDR1 is SGHAT and CDR2 is FQNNGV. V was shortened by 3 bases and J by 0 bases, with 8 bases between the two germline ends. CDR3 region: CASSFLVANTGELFF. The CDR3 DNA is TGTGCCAGCAGCTTCCTGGTTGCGAACACCGGGGAGCTGTTTTTT.

This clone was found a few times. The chain joins TRBV6-6 to TRBJ1-4; tentatively, D is TRBD1 (5 bases). The germline CDR1 and CDR2 sequences are MNHNY and SVGAGI (reference sequence). V dropped 8 bases and J dropped 7 bases, with 20 bases sitting between them. The length of the CDR3 is 15 residues. The CDR3 DNA is TGTGCCAGCGGGGGGGGGACGTATTTGGGTGAAAAACTGTTTTTT. Translating it yields CASGGGTYLGEKLFF.

This sequence joins TRBV12-3 or TRBV12-4 and TRBJ2-1; D uncertain. The germline V and J ends were trimmed by 7 bases and 7 bases, with 8 bases remaining between them. CDR3 size: 11 residues. The CDR3 is CASKERNEQFF. CDR3 DNA sequence: TGTGCCAGCAAGGAGAGGAATGAGCAGTTCTTC.

V is TRBV14 and J is TRBJ2-4, with D possibly matching TRBD2 (5 bases). In germline, CDR1 is SGHDN, CDR2 FVKESK. V gave up 0 bases and J gave up 2 bases, with 14 bases separating them. This CDR3 is 17 amino acids long. Written as DNA, the CDR3 is TGTGCCAGCAGCCAAGATGACCTTTCGGGGACCAAAAACATTCAGTACTTC. This sequence encodes CASSQDDLSGTKNIQYF. Drawing the rest from reference TRBV14 and TRBJ2-4, the complete variable domain is EAGVTQFPSHSVIEKGQTVTLRCDPISGHDNLYWYRRVMGKEIKFLLHFVKESKQDESGMPNNRFLAERTGGTYSTLKVQPAELEDSGVYFCASSQDDLSGTKNIQYFGAGTRLSVL.

The J gene is TRBJ2-7, the V gene TRBV5-1; possibly TRBD2 for D (6 bases). This CDR3 is 13 amino acids long. V was shortened by 3 bases and J by 5 bases, with 12 bases between the two germline ends. Germline V CDR1 and CDR2: SGHRS, YFSETQ. The CDR3 region is CASSSYSGDEQYF. Here the CDR3 DNA reads TGCGCCAGCAGCTCCTACTCGGGGGACGAGCAGTACTTC.

The chain combines TRBV5-6 with TRBJ1-1; no clear D gene. V dropped 1 base and J dropped 0 bases, with 1 base sitting between them. CDR1 and CDR2 from the germline V gene are SGHDT and YYEEEE. The CDR3 totals 12 residues. This chain's CDR3 is CASSLLNTEAFF. Written as DNA, the CDR3 is TGTGCCAGCAGCTTGTTGAACACTGAAGCTTTCTTT.

V and J are TRBV7-9 and TRBJ1-2; D perhaps matches TRBD1 (5 bases). Germline values: CDR1 SEHNR, CDR2 FQNEAQ (reference sequence). Deletions cut 10 bases from V and 5 bases from J, with 17 bases between. This CDR3 comprises 13 residues. The CDR3 sequence: CATPTGDPYGYTF. The CDR3 coding sequence is TGTGCCACTCCAACAGGCGACCCTTATGGCTACACCTTC.